This T cell receptor beta chain was obtained from a study of tumor-infiltrating lymphocytes in primary liver carcinoma. CDR1 and CDR2 from the germline V gene are MNHEY and SVGAGI. The CDR3 length is 16 residues. From roughly 21-30 mg of unsorted bulk tissue, DNA and RNA were co-extracted together. Notes on this clonotype: The missing conserved phenylalanine or tryptophan at the end of this CDR3 makes a read error likely.

A constant-region primer served to make TCR beta cDNA from 500 to 550 ng total RNA. Libraries covering TCR beta were generated through three nested multiplex PCR rounds (using a slightly modified ARM-PCR). The first two PCR rounds, around 11 cycles each, used TRBV1-TRBV30 forward primers and a C-beta reverse primer. TCRdb re-analysed the multiplex PCR reads in MiXCR, keeping a single row per CDR3 protein. The repertoire holds more than 70,000 distinct CDR3 sequences, with 65% to 75% as singletons. The chain joins TRBV6-5 to TRBJ2-1, with D uncertain. This clonotype was obtained from a man aged 35 to 55 with primary liver carcinoma and hepatitis B virus infection. Sequencing input: tumor-adjacent normal liver tissue. This CDR3 reads CVSSYSAGTSYNEQFV. The CDR3 DNA is TGTGTCAGCAGTTACTCGGCAGGAACCTCGTACAATGAGCAGTTCGTC.